These 17 T cell receptor beta chains were all obtained from the same sample, sequenced in a study of beta chain features in type 1 diabetes. Reverse transcription of all isolated RNA meant that expressed TCRB transcripts were sequenced. Produced via immunoSEQ multiplex PCR; TCRdb's table is partial and in-frame only. This sample carries a few hundred thousand clones, approximately 25% of them seen once, and the ten largest clones take roughly 0.011%. These receptors have no known antigen. Notes on the study in general: Shortening of TCRB CDR3s, moderate but significant, appeared in all four CD4+ subsets of Type 1 diabetes patients.

The sequencing sample was made of naive CD4+ T cells from blood. The receptors originated from a woman aged 30 to 39 with type 1 diabetes.

The chain employs TRBV15 and TRBJ2-7, with D possibly TRBD2 on 5 matching bases. Germline CDR1 LNHNV, CDR2 YYDKDF (reference sequence). The V gene lost 3 bases and the J gene lost 2 bases, with 14 bases spanning the gap. The CDR3 has 15 residues. CDR3 protein: CATSSSWESTYEQYF. The CDR3, as DNA: TGTGCCACCAGCAGTTCGTGGGAGTCCACCTACGAGCAGTACTTC.

V gene TRBV27 combines with J gene TRBJ1-4; D gene ambiguous. The CDR3 runs 15 residues. CDR1 is MNHEY and CDR2 is SMNVEV in the germline V gene (reference sequence). Trimming pared 1 base from V and 0 bases from J, leaving 6 bases between. This chain's CDR3 is CASSLFPATNEKLFF. The CDR3 DNA is TGTGCCAGCAGTTTATTTCCAGCAACTAATGAAAAACTGTTTTTT.

This clone was observed a handful of times. The V call is TRBV7-3, the J call TRBJ2-1, with 7 bases identical to TRBD2. The CDR3 runs 15 residues. Germline loops: CDR1 SGHTA, CDR2 FQGTGA. The junction had 10 bases not matched to a gene; V was cut back by 1 base and J by 10 bases. The CDR3 region has the DNA TGTGCCAGCAGCTTAATGGGCGGCGGGAGAGACGAGCAGTTCTTC. Amino acid sequence: CASSLMGGGRDEQFF.

The chain has TRBV29-1 and TRBJ2-3; TRBD2 matches at 13 bases. The CDR3 is 14 residues long. After removal of 6 bases from V and 0 bases from J, the junction contained 0 bases not matched to a gene. Germline loops: CDR1 SQVTM, CDR2 ANQGSEA. In nucleotides, the CDR3 is TGCAGCGTGACTAGCGGGGGGAGCACAGATACGCAGTATTTT. It is translated as CSVTSGGSTDTQYF.

The chain combines TRBV30 with TRBJ2-5; no firm D call. Germline assignment: CDR1 GTSNPN and CDR2 SVGIG (reference sequence). The CDR3 spans 13 residues. V was clipped by 4 bases and J by 1 base, with 10 bases between them. The CDR3 nucleotides are TGTGCCTGGAACCTTGGAGCCCAAGAGACCCAGTACTTC. It encodes CAWNLGAQETQYF.

This clone has just one count. CDR3 in DNA: TGTGCCAGCAGTTACTCTGGGGCGGGAGAGGAGACCCAGTACTTC. Amino acid sequence: CASSYSGAGEETQYF. The gene calls are TRBV6-5 and TRBJ2-5; 7 bases are a match to TRBD2. CDR1 and CDR2 from the germline V gene are MNHEY and SVGAGI. The CDR3 covers 15 residues. The V and J ends lost 0 bases and 5 bases, in that order; junction bases with no gene match: 6.

In this sample, this clone turned up once. V usage is TRBV21-1 and J usage is TRBJ1-5. TRBV21-1 is noted as a pseudogene. This CDR3 is built from 11 residues. The CDR3 loop reads CASSSDQPQHF. The CDR3 bases are TGTGCCAGCAGCTCCGATCAGCCCCAGCATTTT.

The chain is built from TRBV20-1 and TRBJ2-1, with D possibly being TRBD2 (5 bases). The V end was cut by 3 bases, the J end by 9 bases, with 9 bases between. Looked up from germline, CDR1 is DFQATT and CDR2 is SNEGSKA (reference sequence). This CDR3 has 11 amino acids. CDR3 region: CSASVRGEQFF. CDR3 sequence (DNA): TGCAGTGCTAGCGTTCGGGGTGAGCAGTTCTTC.

The CDR3 reads CASSQTGEETQYF. CDR3 in DNA: TGCGCCAGCAGCCAGACAGGTGAAGAGACCCAGTACTTC. The rearrangement links TRBV4-1 to TRBJ2-5, with D possibly TRBD1 on 6 matching bases. In germline, CDR1 is MGHRA, CDR2 YSYEKL. Trimming took 3 bases from V and 3 from J, leaving 8 bases between them. The CDR3 contains 13 residues.

The sample holds a few counts of this clone. V is TRBV2 and J is TRBJ2-3; TRBD2 aligns across 9 bases. The V segment lost 6 bases and the J segment 1 base; nucleotides outside the gene matches: 2. The CDR3 runs 14 residues. CDR1 SNHLY and CDR2 FYNNEI come from the germline V gene. The CDR3 is CASRRTSGTDTQYF. The DNA of the CDR3 is TGTGCCAGCAGGAGGACTAGCGGCACAGATACGCAGTATTTT.

The J gene is TRBJ2-5, the V gene TRBV7-9, with D unresolved. The germline V gene has CDR1 SEHNR and CDR2 FQNEAQ (reference sequence). This CDR3 contains 13 residues. V lost 3 bases and J 5 bases, leaving 10 bases between the germline ends. In DNA form, the CDR3 reads TGTGCCAGCAGCTTTAATCCCGGGGAGACCCAGTACTTC. Encoded protein: CASSFNPGETQYF.

CDR3 loop: CASSSKSRDRGLRHPGSIYGYTF. CDR3 coding DNA: TGTGCCAGCAGTTCTAAAAGCCGGGACAGGGGGCTCAGGCACCCCGGGTCGATCTATGGCTACACCTTC. The chain couples TRBV27 to TRBJ1-2, with 12 positions matching TRBD1. This CDR3 region has 23 residues. V lost 4 bases to trimming and J lost 4 bases; unmatched junction nucleotides: 28. Germline V gives CDR1 MNHEY, CDR2 SMNVEV (reference sequence).

This rearrangement joins TRBV2 to TRBJ1-5; TRBD1 matches at 8 bases. Germline V gene sequence: CDR1 SNHLY, CDR2 FYNNEI. V was clipped by 4 bases and J by 6 bases; unmatched bases: 2. CDR3 size: 13 residues. CDR3 sequence: CASSGTGIQPQHF. The CDR3 DNA is TGTGCCAGCAGTGGGACAGGGATTCAGCCCCAGCATTTT.

The chain links TRBV5-1 to TRBJ2-5; unclear D gene. This CDR3 has 14 residues. V was pared by 0 bases and J by 2 bases, with 8 bases between. Germline loops: CDR1 SGHRS, CDR2 YFSETQ. CDR3: CASSLGLGQETQYF. CDR3 coding DNA: TGCGCCAGCAGCTTGGGTCTAGGACAAGAGACCCAGTACTTC. The whole variable domain, remainder taken from reference TRBV5-1 and TRBJ2-5, is KAGVTQTPRYLIKTRGQQVTLSCSPISGHRSVSWYQQTPGQGLQFLFEYFSETQRNKGNFPGRFSGRQFSNSRSEMNVSTLELGDSALYLCASSLGLGQETQYFGPGTRLLVL.

This clone appeared a few times. The V and J genes are TRBV2 and TRBJ1-2, with D maybe TRBD1 (5 bases). V lost 7 bases, J lost 4 bases, and 13 bases lay in between. The germline V gene has CDR1 SNHLY and CDR2 FYNNEI. The CDR3 totals 13 residues. The CDR3 coding sequence is TGTGCCAGCAAGTGGGACGGGAGCTATGGCTACACCTTC. Translated, it gives CASKWDGSYGYTF.

Only a few counts were recorded for this clone. The V call is TRBV4-2, the J call TRBJ2-2, with 7 bases matching TRBD2. The trim removed 0 bases at V and 1 base at J, leaving 2 bases unmatched. Per the germline V gene, CDR1 is LGHNA and CDR2 is YNFKEQ. There are 16 residues in the CDR3. CDR3: CASSQDASGNTGELFF. DNA for the CDR3: TGTGCCAGCAGCCAAGATGCTAGCGGGAACACCGGGGAGCTGTTTTTT.

This clone was seen just once. This chain connects TRBV29-1 to TRBJ1-2; TRBD1 matches at 7 bases. CDR1 is SQVTM, CDR2 ANQGSEA, per germline. The trim removed 4 bases at V and 8 bases at J, leaving 16 bases unmatched. The CDR3 runs to 15 residues. The CDR3 reads CSVGTGVDLTKGYTF. The CDR3 nucleotides read TGCAGCGTTGGGACAGGCGTAGACCTCACTAAAGGCTACACCTTC.